This T cell receptor beta chain was captured by sequencing in a study of patients and donors after allogeneic stem cell transplantation. V lost 8 bases, J lost 2 bases, and 13 bases lay in between. The CDR3 has 13 amino acids. CDR1 and CDR2 from the germline V gene are LNHNV and YYDKDF (reference sequence). TCRdb itself ran the RT-PCR reads through MiXCR, one entry per CDR3 protein. Of about 70,000 distinct CDR3 sequences detected, around 27% appear once; the ten largest clones hold about a quarter. The sequence came from a human donor who was either an allogeneic HSCT recipient or a stem cell or donor lymphocyte infusion donor (not recorded which). It is not recorded whose cells these are; they may come from a transplant donor. Sequenced material: blood, either unsorted or a sorted T cell fraction (not recorded which). The chain is built from TRBV15 and TRBJ2-7, with D maybe TRBD1 (6 bases). The CDR3 bases are TGTGCCACCCGGCAGGGGATGACCTACGAGCAGTACTTC. Its translation: CATRQGMTYEQYF.